This entry concerns a single T cell receptor beta chain. V gave up 1 base and J gave up 4 bases; unmatched junction bases: 10. This CDR3 comprises 17 residues. Germline V gene lookup returns CDR1 DFQATT and CDR2 SNEGSKA (reference sequence). A second roughly 6 to 11 cycle PCR used barcoded and J-beta primers. In TCRdb, the 5' RACE reads were re-called with MiXCR into one record per CDR3 protein. The sample lists approximately 1.5 million distinct CDR3 sequences, around 40% occurring once. The data belong to a study of blood T cells in healthy people across ages. Sequenced input: blood. V and J are TRBV20-1 and TRBJ2-7, with 13 bases lining up with TRBD2. The sequence derives from a woman between 18 and 29 years old in good health. The CDR3, as DNA: TGCAGTGCTAGAGCCTCCCGTGGACTAGCGGGAGAGTACGAGCAGTACTTC. Translated: CSARASRGLAGEYEQYF.